This TCR beta chain was documented in a study of blood T cells in healthy people across ages. Whole-study results and caveats: Across samples, TCR beta diversity tracked strongly with naive T cell percentage.

The individuals who served as donors were healthy Caucasians living in Russia, aged roughly 6 to 95. Each donor had approximately 10 milliliters of peripheral blood drawn. Only a few counts were recorded for this clonotype. The antigen remains unidentified. It was with a sample-barcoded 5' primer and a J-beta primer mix that a second PCR of roughly 7 to 12 cycles was run. MiXCR was run by TCRdb on the 5' RACE reads, yielding one entry per CDR3 protein. The table lists around 1,700,000 distinct CDR3 sequences, about 30% of them singletons. Source material: blood. The TCR sequence derives from a woman aged 25 to 39 in good health.

The CDR3 nucleotides are TGCAGTGCTAGTCTAGCGGGAGCCCATCAAGAGACCCAGTACTTC. It translates to CSASLAGAHQETQYF. The chain couples TRBV20-1 to TRBJ2-5; 10 nucleotides match TRBD2. The junction had 6 bases not matched to a gene; V was cut back by 3 bases and J by 2 bases. The CDR3 contains 15 residues. Germline V gene sequence: CDR1 DFQATT, CDR2 SNEGSKA (reference sequence).